This T cell receptor beta chain was identified in a study of graft-versus-host responses after intestinal transplantation. Study-level background: Transplants were multivisceral, liver-intestinal, or isolated intestinal. Recipients across the board were started on anti-thymocyte globulin induction, then kept on tacrolimus and steroids for roughly 3 years. General study points: Declines in HvG clones occurring early post-transplant were associated with peak circulating GvH clone levels. Recipient-marrow GvH clones were detected, some having first appeared in ileum or blood.

From the graft tissue, intraepithelial and lamina propria lymphocytes were released through processing. Measured with immunoSEQ multiplex PCR; TCRdb has only the in-frame clones, and not every one. The data show roughly 15,000 clones, roughly three quarters seen once. Details on this clone: Its antigen is still unknown. A read error may account for a junction end that differs from germline.

The specimen was ileum tissue, collected about 430 days after intestinal transplant. This TCR was sampled from a human patient who received an intestinal transplant, so some T cells may come from the graft donor.

The CDR3 reads CVSSFGSGANVLTF. The CDR3 DNA reads TGTGTCAGCAGCTTCGGGTCTGGGGCCAACGTCCTGACTTTC. The genes are TRBV11-2 and TRBJ2-6, with D unresolved. CDR3 length: 14 amino acids. The germline V gene encodes CDR1 SGHAT and CDR2 FQNNGV.